This T cell receptor beta chain derives from a study of blood T cells in healthy people across ages. Between the trimmed V and J ends, which lost 6 bases and 2 bases, there was a span of 8 bases. The CDR3 consists of 13 residues. Germline V gene sequence: CDR1 MNHEY, CDR2 SVGAGI. Isolation per sample recovered at least 7 million PBMCs. Next came a second PCR, run for about 6 to 12 cycles, which used a sample-barcoded 5' primer along with a J-beta primer mix. From the 5' RACE reads, TCRdb called clonotypes with MiXCR, one entry per CDR3 protein. The repertoire holds 800,000 to 900,000 distinct CDR3 sequences, with approximately 67% as singletons.

The TCR comes from a man aged 30-40 years in good health. The gene calls are TRBV6-5 and TRBJ1-5; no clear D gene. Sequenced material: blood. CDR3 bases: TGTGCCAGCAGCTCGGGTCGCAATCAGCCCCAGCATTTT. It codes for CASSSGRNQPQHF.